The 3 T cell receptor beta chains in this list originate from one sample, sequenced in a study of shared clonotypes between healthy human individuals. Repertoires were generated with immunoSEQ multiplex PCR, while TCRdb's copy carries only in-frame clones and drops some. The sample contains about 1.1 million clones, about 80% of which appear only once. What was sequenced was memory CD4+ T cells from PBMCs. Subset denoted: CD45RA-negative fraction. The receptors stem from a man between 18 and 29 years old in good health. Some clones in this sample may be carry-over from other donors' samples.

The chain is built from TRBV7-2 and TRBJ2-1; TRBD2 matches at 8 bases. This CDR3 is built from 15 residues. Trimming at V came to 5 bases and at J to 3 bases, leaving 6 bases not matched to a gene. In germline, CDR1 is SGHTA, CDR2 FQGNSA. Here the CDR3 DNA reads TGTGCCAGCAGCCCTAGCGGGCGATACTACAATGAGCAGTTCTTC. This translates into CASSPSGRYYNEQFF.

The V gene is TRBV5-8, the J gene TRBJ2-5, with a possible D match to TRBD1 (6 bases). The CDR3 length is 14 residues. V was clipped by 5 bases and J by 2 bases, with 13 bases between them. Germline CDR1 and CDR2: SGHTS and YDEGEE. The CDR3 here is CASSHGGRQETQYF. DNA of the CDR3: TGTGCCAGCAGTCATGGGGGCAGGCAAGAGACCCAGTACTTC.

The CDR3 region is CASSLTTAGGRETQYF. CDR3 coding DNA: TGTGCCAGCAGCTTAACGACGGCGGGAGGGAGAGAGACCCAGTACTTC. This chain uses TRBV7-8 with TRBJ2-5, with TRBD2 identical over 9 bases. There are 16 residues in the CDR3. The ends lost 2 bases at V and 4 bases at J; junction bases unmatched: 8. CDR1 and CDR2 (germline): SGHVS, FQNEAQ. The variable domain in full, with the rest retrieved from reference TRBV7-8 and TRBJ2-5, is GAGVSQSPRYKVAKRGQDVALRCDPISGHVSLFWYQQALGQGPEFLTYFQNEAQLDKSGLPSDRFFAERPEGSVSTLKIQRTQQEDSAVYLCASSLTTAGGRETQYFGPGTRLLVL.